These T cell receptor beta chains were read from a single sample in a study of vaccination and CD4 T cells after COVID-19. Using its own MiXCR run on the PCR reads, TCRdb lists one record per CDR3 protein. The data hold 15,000 to 20,000 distinct CDR3 sequences, with around 60% observed a single time. These receptors lack a known antigen. Sequenced: CD4+ T cells from blood, cultured in vitro. The origin of the receptors is a human donor who had recovered from COVID-19. CDR3s include the opening cysteine and the closing phenylalanine or tryptophan. Each record gives: clone size, V gene, D gene, J gene, CDR3 DNA, CDR3 protein. The D gene is left open where the match is weak. The size field is filled for only some rows; it gives once, few, many or a size class.

>NA|TRBV27|TRBD1|TRBJ2-7
TGTGCCAGCAGTCGGACAGGGCCCTCCTACGAGCAGTACTTC
CASSRTGPSYEQYF
>NA|TRBV7-8|NA|TRBJ1-3
TGTGCCAGCAGCTTAGCATGGGGGTCGGGAAACACCATATATTTT
CASSLAWGSGNTIYF
>once|TRBV11-3|TRBD1|TRBJ2-7
TGTGCCAGCAGCCTAGGGAGACAGGGCTACGAGCAGTACTTC
CASSLGRQGYEQYF
>few|TRBV19|NA|TRBJ1-1
TGTGCCAGTAGTATAGATACAGAAGAAGCTTTCTTT
CASSIDTEEAFF
>NA|TRBV28|NA|TRBJ2-1
TGTGCCAGCAGTTCTGGCGCGGGAAGGGGTGAGCAGTTCTTC
CASSSGAGRGEQFF
>NA|TRBV12-2|NA|TRBJ1-2
TGTGCAAGTCCTCGCGACAGGGGGTTCTTTGGCTACACCTTC
CASPRDRGFFGYTF
>NA|TRBV28|NA|TRBJ1-3
TGTGCCAGCAGTTTAGGTAATCCTGGAAACACCATATATTTT
CASSLGNPGNTIYF
>few|TRBV10-3|TRBD1|TRBJ1-1
TGTGCCATCAGGGGACAGGAAGGCACTGAAGCTTTCTTT
CAIRGQEGTEAFF
>NA|TRBV7-9|TRBD2|TRBJ2-7
TGTGCCAGCAGCATTAGCGGGAGCTCCTACGAGCAGTACTTC
CASSISGSSYEQYF
>NA|TRBV20-1|TRBD2|TRBJ2-1
TGCAGTGCTACGTTTCCCGGGACTAAATTTGATGAGCAGTTCTTC
CSATFPGTKFDEQFF
>few|TRBV7-9|TRBD1|TRBJ2-6
TGTGCCAGCAGCACACTAAGGGGGCCCCGGACGGGACAGGGTCGACCTGGGGCCAACGTCCTGACTTTC
CASSTLRGPRTGQGRPGANVLTF
>NA|TRBV6-5|TRBD2|TRBJ2-7
TGTGCCAGCAGTTACTCGGGCGGGGGATTTTCCTACGAGCAGTACTTC
CASSYSGGGFSYEQYF
>few|TRBV19|TRBD1|TRBJ1-2
TGTGCCAGTAGTATTGGAGGACAGGGAGGTGGCTACACCTTC
CASSIGGQGGGYTF
>NA|TRBV6-2/TRBV6-3|NA|TRBJ1-2
TGTGCCAGCAGTTACGGTGGTAACGGCTACACCTTC
CASSYGGNGYTF
>NA|TRBV18|NA|TRBJ1-1
TGTGCCAGCTCACCGGCAGGGATGAACACTGAAGCTTTCTTT
CASSPAGMNTEAFF
>few|TRBV20-1|NA|TRBJ2-1
TGCAGTGCGGACGGACAATCCACCAGCTCCTACAATGAGCAGTTCTTC
CSADGQSTSSYNEQFF